This entry lists 25 T cell receptor beta chains sequenced from one sample in a study of vaccination effects on CD4 cells after COVID-19. Antigen-specific CD4+ T cells were expanded with viral peptide pools in the ViraFEST assay before sequencing. The culture ran for roughly ten days before CD4+ T cells were isolated. The individual was infected with SARS-CoV-2 between March and December 2020, as confirmed by PCR. Only in-frame clones appear in the TCRdb table, and some are missing; sequencing was by immunoSEQ multiplex PCR. Of more than 15,000 clones in the sample, around 74% were seen once. Which antigens these TCRs recognize remains unknown. This specimen was CD4+ T cells from PBMCs cultured with SARS-CoV-2 spike peptides, taken before COVID-19 vaccination. The receptors shown here come from a human donor who had a prior SARS-CoV-2 infection.

V gene TRBV6-5 combines with J gene TRBJ2-7, with D uncertain. V was pared by 3 bases and J by 3 bases, with 15 bases between. Germline loops: CDR1 MNHEY, CDR2 SVGAGI. The CDR3 is made up of 15 amino acids. Here the CDR3 DNA reads TGTGCCAGCAGTTATACTCGGCCACCTTACTACGAGCAGTACTTC. This sequence encodes CASSYTRPPYYEQYF.

The chain couples TRBV7-2 to TRBJ1-3; D not resolved. The V end lost 1 base, the J end lost 2 bases, and 12 bases lay between the germline ends. Per germline, CDR1 SGHTA and CDR2 FQGNSA. This CDR3 spans 16 amino acids. CDR3 bases: TGTGCCAGCAGCTTAGTAGGCTGGACCACTGGAAACACCATATATTTT. Protein product: CASSLVGWTTGNTIYF.

The chain recombines TRBV27 with TRBJ2-2, with 8 bases fitting TRBD1. From germline, CDR1 is MNHEY and CDR2 SMNVEV (reference sequence). This CDR3 contains 17 residues. V was pared by 3 bases and J by 6 bases, with 12 bases of the junction left unmatched. The CDR3 protein is CASSFFSVTGVPGELFF. As DNA, the CDR3 is TGTGCCAGCAGTTTTTTTTCGGTGACAGGGGTTCCCGGGGAGCTGTTTTTT.

The rearrangement links TRBV5-6 to TRBJ2-5, with D perhaps TRBD1 or TRBD2 (6 bases each). The CDR3 covers 16 residues. Germline V gene data show CDR1 as SGHDT and CDR2 as YYEEEE. The V end was cut by 2 bases, the J end by 5 bases, with 19 bases between. CDR3 bases: TGTGCCAGCAGCTTCGGGGGCGTACGTGTTATGGAGACCCAGTACTTC. Amino acid sequence: CASSFGGVRVMETQYF.

The count of this clone is one. This chain uses TRBV19 with TRBJ2-3, with D maybe TRBD1 (6 bases). Germline loops: CDR1 LNHDA, CDR2 SQIVND (reference sequence). The CDR3 loop spans 15 amino acids. V lost 5 bases, J lost 2 bases, and 14 bases lay in between. The CDR3 here is CASSEDSSNTDTQYF. DNA for the CDR3: TGTGCCAGTAGTGAGGACAGCTCCAACACAGATACGCAGTATTTT.

The chain has TRBV2 and TRBJ2-4; 7 nucleotides match TRBD1. The length of the CDR3 is 15 residues. Germline CDR1 SNHLY, CDR2 FYNNEI. V trimming: 4 bases; J trimming: 3 bases; junction bases outside the gene matches: 6. CDR3 residues: CASSGKGADKNIQYF. CDR3 DNA: TGTGCCAGCAGTGGAAAGGGGGCCGACAAAAACATTCAGTACTTC.

The rearrangement joins TRBV6-2 or TRBV6-3 to TRBJ1-5; D is unclear. The V end lost 5 bases, the J end lost 2 bases, and 13 bases lay between the germline ends. Germline CDR1 reads MNHEY; CDR2 reads SVGEGT. This CDR3 has 15 residues. CDR3 loop: CASSPSREGNQPQHF. The CDR3 region has the DNA TGTGCCAGCAGTCCCTCCCGAGAGGGCAATCAGCCCCAGCATTTT.

The chain is built from TRBV18 and TRBJ1-4; TRBD1 might be the D (6 bases). The germline CDR1 and CDR2 sequences are KGHSH and LQKENI. V lost 5 bases and J 4 bases, leaving 14 bases between the germline ends. CDR3 length equals 15 residues. This chain's CDR3 is CASSIRQANNEKLFF. CDR3 sequence (DNA): TGTGCCAGCTCAATCAGACAGGCCAATAATGAAAAACTGTTTTTT.

The chain is built from TRBV19 and TRBJ2-6; D gene unclear. V was pared by 3 bases and J by 4 bases, with 10 bases between. The CDR3 is 15 residues long. CDR1 and CDR2 from the germline V gene are LNHDA and SQIVND (reference sequence). The CDR3 sequence is CASSIWVAGANVLTF. As DNA, the CDR3 is TGTGCCAGTAGTATTTGGGTTGCCGGGGCCAACGTCCTGACTTTC. The complete variable domain, with remaining parts taken from reference TRBV19 and TRBJ2-6, reads DGGITQSPKYLFRKEGQNVTLSCEQNLNHDAMYWYRQDPGQGLRLIYYSQIVNDFQKGDIAEGYSVSREKKESFPLTVTSAQKNPTAFYLCASSIWVAGANVLTFGAGSRLTVL.

The V and J genes are TRBV4-3 and TRBJ2-3; D remains ambiguous. Germline CDR1 is LGHNA and CDR2 is YSLEER. Trimming pared 1 base from V and 0 bases from J, leaving 8 bases between. This CDR3 spans 15 amino acids. This CDR3 reads CASSQVFGSTDTQYF. CDR3 DNA: TGCGCCAGCAGCCAAGTATTCGGAAGCACAGATACGCAGTATTTT.

CDR3 protein: CASSNPGTGELFF. CDR3 in DNA: TGTGCCAGCAGCAACCCCGGGACCGGGGAGCTGTTTTTT. The V gene is TRBV6-5, the J gene TRBJ2-2; D gene unclear. V was cut by 6 bases and J by 5 bases, with 10 bases left in between. Germline V gives CDR1 MNHEY, CDR2 SVGAGI. This CDR3 is built from 13 residues.

The chain employs TRBV4-2 and TRBJ2-3, with D perhaps matching TRBD2 (5 bases). CDR3 size: 16 residues. Looked up from germline, CDR1 is LGHNA and CDR2 is YNFKEQ. Between the trimmed V and J ends, which lost 3 bases and 4 bases, there was a span of 17 bases. The DNA of the CDR3 is TGTGCCAGCAGCCATGCCGGCGGGTTACGCCCAGATACGCAGTATTTT. Encoded protein: CASSHAGGLRPDTQYF.

A few counts support this clone. This chain's CDR3 is CARSLGLADNYNEQFF. CDR3 bases: TGTGCCAGAAGCTTGGGGCTAGCGGACAATTACAATGAGCAGTTCTTC. The chain couples TRBV5-3 to TRBJ2-1; TRBD2 matches 7 bases. TRBV5-3 qualifies as an ORF whose function is uncertain. J gave up 4 bases and V 0 bases, and 7 bases lay outside the gene matches. This CDR3 region has 16 residues.

The chain carries TRBV9 and TRBJ2-3; 8 bases agree with TRBD2. V lost 4 bases and J lost 0; bases outside the gene matches: 1. This CDR3 is 14 amino acids long. Germline CDR1 and CDR2: SGDLS and YYNGEE. Written as DNA, the CDR3 is TGTGCCAGCAGCCAGCGGGGGAGCACAGATACGCAGTATTTT. It codes for CASSQRGSTDTQYF.

This sequence joins TRBV18 and TRBJ2-2; D ambiguous. Trimming stripped 2 bases from V and 2 bases from J, with 6 bases between. The CDR3 extends over 14 amino acids. Germline V gives CDR1 KGHSH, CDR2 LQKENI. The CDR3 reads CASSPVTNTGELFF. The CDR3 nucleotides read TGTGCCAGCTCACCAGTTACAAACACCGGGGAGCTGTTTTTT.

The chain is built from TRBV28 and TRBJ2-3, with 8 positions matching TRBD2. This CDR3 has 17 amino acids. Germline CDR1 reads MDHEN; CDR2 reads SYDVKM. Germline trimming cut 4 bases from V and 4 bases from J; bases unmatched to any gene: 13. The CDR3 DNA sequence: TGTGCCAGCAGTTCGTTCCCAGCGGGAGCGGGGCCAGATACGCAGTATTTT. Encoded protein: CASSSFPAGAGPDTQYF.

J is TRBJ1-3 and V is TRBV5-5; no clear D. This CDR3 has 15 amino acids. The germline CDR1 and CDR2 sequences are SGHKS and YYEKEE (reference sequence). Trimming took 0 bases from V and 0 from J, leaving 7 bases between them. The CDR3 DNA sequence: TGTGCCAGCAGCTTGGCCGGGATCTCTGGAAACACCATATATTTT. It translates to CASSLAGISGNTIYF.

V usage is TRBV7-9 and J usage is TRBJ1-2; tentatively, D is TRBD1 (5 bases). The ends were cut back, 1 base at V and 4 bases at J, with 13 bases in the middle. The CDR3 is made up of 15 amino acids. Germline V gene data show CDR1 as SEHNR and CDR2 as FQNEAQ (reference sequence). CDR3 DNA sequence: TGTGCCAGCAGCTTAGACGGGGGACTATCCTATGGCTACACCTTC. It is translated as CASSLDGGLSYGYTF. Variable domain in full (rest from reference TRBV7-9 and TRBJ1-2): DTGVSQNPRHKITKRGQNVTFRCDPISEHNRLYWYRQTLGQGPEFLTYFQNEAQLEKSRLLSDRFSAERPKGSFSTLEIQRTEQGDSAMYLCASSLDGGLSYGYTFGSGTRLTVV.

V and J are TRBV9 and TRBJ1-2; 8 bases are a match to TRBD1. This CDR3 spans 14 amino acids. Trimming at V came to 2 bases and at J to 2 bases, leaving 2 bases not matched to a gene. Germline assignment: CDR1 SGDLS and CDR2 YYNGEE. The DNA for the CDR3 is TGTGCCAGCAGCGTGACAGGGGCGAACTATGGCTACACCTTC. Protein: CASSVTGANYGYTF.

This clone was seen more than once but under ten times. The rearrangement uses TRBV2 and TRBJ1-1, with TRBD1 as a possible D gene (6 bases). Deletions cut 5 bases from V and 7 bases from J, with 23 bases between. This CDR3 has 16 amino acids. Germline CDR1 reads SNHLY; CDR2 reads FYNNEI. CDR3 in DNA: TGTGCCAGCAGTTTGGGGGGGCCCGCCGGAGTGCGTGAAGCTTTCTTT. Its translation: CASSLGGPAGVREAFF. The whole variable domain, remainder taken from reference TRBV2 and TRBJ1-1, is EPEVTQTPSHQVTQMGQEVILRCVPISNHLYFYWYRQILGQKVEFLVSFYNNEISEKSEIFDDQFSVERPDGSNFTLKIRSTKLEDSAMYFCASSLGGPAGVREAFFGQGTRLTVV.

This chain joins TRBV27 and TRBJ1-6; D may be TRBD1 (5 bases). The CDR3 consists of 15 residues. V was trimmed by 3 bases and J by 5 bases, leaving 11 bases between them. Germline CDR1 reads MNHEY; CDR2 reads SMNVEV (reference sequence). CDR3 protein: CASSFWGRDNSPLHF. CDR3 nucleotide sequence: TGTGCCAGCAGTTTTTGGGGCAGGGATAATTCACCCCTCCACTTT.

This chain connects TRBV3-1 (or the pseudogene TRBV3-2) to TRBJ1-3, with D perhaps TRBD1 (5 bases). Trimming shortened V by 4 bases and J by 0 bases, and 10 bases separated the two germline ends. The CDR3 has 15 amino acids. CDR1 is LGHDT, CDR2 YNNKEL, per germline (reference sequence). The CDR3 spells CASSLGQASGNTIYF. In nucleotides, the CDR3 is TGTGCCAGCAGCCTCGGACAAGCCTCTGGAAACACCATATATTTT.

This chain joins TRBV30 and TRBJ2-1; D remains ambiguous. Per germline, CDR1 GTSNPN and CDR2 SVGIG (reference sequence). The CDR3 length is 14 residues. V shed 0 bases and J shed 9 bases, with 15 bases lying between them. CDR3 protein: CAWSVLGSLGEQFF. The CDR3 DNA follows: TGTGCCTGGAGTGTACTCGGGTCCCTGGGTGAGCAGTTCTTC.

This clone was found a few times. V is TRBV9 and J is TRBJ1-1; TRBD1 agrees at 8 bases. CDR3 length: 14 residues. The V segment lost 2 bases and the J segment 2 bases; nucleotides outside the gene matches: 2. Germline V gives CDR1 SGDLS, CDR2 YYNGEE. CDR3 in amino acids: CASSVTGANTEAFF. DNA for the CDR3: TGTGCCAGCAGCGTGACAGGGGCAAACACTGAAGCTTTCTTT.

This clone was picked up one time. This chain uses TRBV7-8 with TRBJ2-5; 9 bases map to TRBD2. The CDR3 covers 17 residues. Germline values: CDR1 SGHVS, CDR2 FQNEAQ. V lost 6 bases to trimming and J lost 5 bases; unmatched junction nucleotides: 16. The CDR3 nucleotides are TGTGCCAGCAGACCAACCTCGAGAGCGGGGGGCGGGGAGACCCAGTACTTC. Protein product: CASRPTSRAGGGETQYF.